Each of the 13 T cell receptor beta chains below was sequenced from the same sample in a study of control samples from healthy donors and cancer patients. TCRdb keeps only in-frame clones here, not all; method: immunoSEQ multiplex PCR. This sample has some 150,000 clones, with about nine tenths found just once. Sequenced input: blood. The source of these receptors is a woman aged 25-40 years in good health.

This sequence joins TRBV24-1 and TRBJ2-2; D is ambiguous. This CDR3 is 14 amino acids long. Per germline, CDR1 KGHDR and CDR2 SFDVKD. The V gene lost 4 bases and the J gene lost 3 bases, with 8 bases spanning the gap. The CDR3 DNA follows: TGTGCCACCAGTGACAGATCTTACACCGGGGAGCTGTTTTTT. Its translation: CATSDRSYTGELFF.

The chain couples TRBV10-1 to TRBJ1-3; D is unresolved. Between the trimmed V and J ends, which lost 0 bases and 0 bases, there was a span of 6 bases. CDR3 length equals 15 residues. The V gene's germline CDR1 is WNHNN and CDR2 SYGVQD (reference sequence). This chain's CDR3 is CASSESTSSGNTIYF. In nucleotides, the CDR3 is TGCGCCAGCAGTGAGTCGACAAGCTCTGGAAACACCATATATTTT.

V usage is TRBV4-2 and J usage is TRBJ1-1; D might be TRBD1 (5 bases). The CDR3 sequence is 16 residues long. Trimming left V 0 bases short and J 0 bases short, with 11 bases between. Germline V gives CDR1 LGHNA, CDR2 YNFKEQ. CDR3 sequence (DNA): TGTGCCAGCAGCCAAGATGGGGCAGGGATGAACACTGAAGCTTTCTTT. Its protein product is CASSQDGAGMNTEAFF.

The chain carries TRBV28 and TRBJ2-7; D remains ambiguous. Between the trimmed V and J ends, which lost 6 bases and 0 bases, there was a span of 15 bases. Germline V CDR1 and CDR2: MDHEN, SYDVKM. This CDR3 has 15 amino acids. CDR3 bases: TGTGCCAGCAGCGGCGCCGGGTGGACCTCCTACGAGCAGTACTTC. Protein: CASSGAGWTSYEQYF.

The chain recombines TRBV19 with TRBJ1-1; no clear D gene. Trimming cost V 2 bases and J 4 bases, with 8 bases left between them. The CDR3 is 13 amino acids. Germline V gene data show CDR1 as LNHDA and CDR2 as SQIVND (reference sequence). The CDR3 reads CASSIRRVTEAFF. The CDR3 nucleotides are TGTGCCAGTAGTATACGGCGAGTCACTGAAGCTTTCTTT.

The chain combines TRBV12-3 or TRBV12-4 with TRBJ1-1; no reliable D call. Trimming shortened V by 0 bases and J by 6 bases, and 8 bases separated the two germline ends. The CDR3 totals 13 residues. The CDR3 nucleotides read TGTGCCAGCAGTTTAGCGAGGGTCCCTGAAGCTTTCTTT. The encoded protein is CASSLARVPEAFF.

The chain has TRBV29-1 and TRBJ1-5, with a tentative D call TRBD1 (6 bases). CDR1 is SQVTM and CDR2 is ANQGSEA in the germline V gene. V dropped 6 bases and J dropped 0 bases, with 12 bases sitting between them. The CDR3 is 14 amino acids. The CDR3 spells CSVRGQNSNQPQHF. The CDR3 DNA reads as TGCAGCGTCCGGGGGCAAAATAGCAATCAGCCCCAGCATTTT. Full variable domain (rest looked up from reference TRBV29-1 and TRBJ1-5): SAVISQKPSRDICQRGTSLTIQCQVDSQVTMMFWYRQQPGQSLTLIATANQGSEATYESGFVIDKFPISRPNLTFSTLTVSNMSPEDSSIYLCSVRGQNSNQPQHFGDGTRLSIL.

J is TRBJ1-2 and V is TRBV10-2, with 9 positions matching TRBD1. The ends lost 6 bases at V and 4 bases at J; junction bases unmatched: 3. This CDR3 is 13 amino acids long. Germline-derived CDR1 and CDR2 are WSHSY and SAAADI. As DNA, the CDR3 is TGCGCCAGCAGGGGGACAGGGAGCTATGGCTACACCTTC. It translates to CASRGTGSYGYTF.

Details on this clone: This CDR3 is also generated by other DNA sequences in the sample. The rearrangement uses TRBV3-1 (or the pseudogene TRBV3-2) and TRBJ2-2; the D gene could be TRBD1 or TRBD2 (5 bases each). The CDR3 is 12 amino acids. The V gene's germline CDR1 is LGHDT and CDR2 YNNKEL (reference sequence). V lost 3 bases and J lost 6, with 5 bases in between. CDR3 region: CASSQGAGELFF. In DNA, the CDR3 is TGTGCCAGCAGCCAGGGGGCCGGGGAGCTGTTTTTT.

This sequence joins TRBV15 and TRBJ1-5; tentatively, D is TRBD1 (6 bases). The CDR3 has 14 residues. Trimming left V 8 bases short and J 1 base short, with 12 bases between. The germline V gene has CDR1 LNHNV and CDR2 YYDKDF (reference sequence). DNA of the CDR3: TGTGCCACCGGGACCAGGGGAAGCAATCAGCCCCAGCATTTT. The encoded protein is CATGTRGSNQPQHF.

This clone was picked up a small number of times. The chain uses TRBV5-1 and TRBJ1-2; D is unresolved. The CDR3 contains 13 residues. Trimming shortened V by 0 bases and J by 0 bases, and 3 bases separated the two germline ends. From germline, CDR1 is SGHRS and CDR2 YFSETQ. The CDR3 loop reads CASSLATNYGYTF. The CDR3 bases are TGCGCCAGCAGCTTGGCCACTAACTATGGCTACACCTTC.

The chain links TRBV14 to TRBJ1-2; tentatively, D is TRBD1 (5 bases). Trimming took off 0 bases at V and 4 bases at J, with 9 bases between the two ends. The CDR3 loop spans 14 amino acids. The germline V gene encodes CDR1 SGHDN and CDR2 FVKESK. CDR3 amino acids: CASSQESQGYGYTF. The CDR3 bases are TGTGCCAGCAGCCAAGAGTCCCAGGGCTATGGCTACACCTTC.

This clone turned up a few times. Written as DNA, the CDR3 is TGTGCCAGCAGTGAACAGGAAACCGGGGAGCTGTTTTTT. Translating gives CASSEQETGELFF. This sequence joins TRBV6-1 and TRBJ2-2; no definite D call. V was cut by 2 bases and J by 5 bases, with 6 bases left in between. The CDR3 is 13 residues long. The V gene's germline CDR1 is MNHNS and CDR2 SASEGT.